The source of this TCR beta chain is a study of vaccination and CD4 T cells after COVID-19. Concerning this clonotype itself: Its target is not known.

As for time point: late sampling 161 to 241 days after vaccination in a few convalescent patients. Germline CDR1 and CDR2: SGHNT and YYREEE (reference sequence). Trimming stripped 0 bases from V and 3 bases from J, with 7 bases between. CDR3 size: 13 residues. Whole-study findings and limits: Of the reactive clones in convalescent patients, a median about 85% showed up only post-vaccination.

Using its own MiXCR run on the PCR reads, TCRdb lists one record per CDR3 protein. This sample has roughly 30,000 distinct CDR3 sequences; 45% to 55% occur once, and the top ten carry around 6%. The rearrangement uses TRBV5-4 and TRBJ2-7; no clear D gene. The input for sequencing was CD4+ T cells from blood, taken about 7 months after SARS-CoV-2 vaccination. The clonotype originates from a human donor who had recovered from COVID-19. This CDR3 reads CASSLGINYEQYF. In nucleotides, the CDR3 is TGTGCCAGCAGCTTGGGGATTAACTACGAGCAGTACTTC.